This TCR beta chain was profiled in a study of blood T cell repertoires in COVID-19. Germline V gene data show CDR1 as SGDLS and CDR2 as YYNGEE. The CDR3 totals 16 residues. V was cut by 0 bases and J by 6 bases, with 15 bases left in between. Profiled with immunoSEQ multiplex PCR; TCRdb holds only in-frame clones, not every one. Of around 300,000 clones in the sample, 89% were seen once. This chain joins TRBV9 and TRBJ2-2; D is perhaps TRBD1 (5 bases). This clonotype was sampled from a woman in her thirties or forties who had recovered from COVID-19. The sample taken for sequencing was peripheral blood. CDR3: CASSVGSRVAAGELFF. In DNA, the CDR3 is TGTGCCAGCAGCGTAGGGTCCAGGGTAGCCGCCGGGGAGCTGTTTTTT.